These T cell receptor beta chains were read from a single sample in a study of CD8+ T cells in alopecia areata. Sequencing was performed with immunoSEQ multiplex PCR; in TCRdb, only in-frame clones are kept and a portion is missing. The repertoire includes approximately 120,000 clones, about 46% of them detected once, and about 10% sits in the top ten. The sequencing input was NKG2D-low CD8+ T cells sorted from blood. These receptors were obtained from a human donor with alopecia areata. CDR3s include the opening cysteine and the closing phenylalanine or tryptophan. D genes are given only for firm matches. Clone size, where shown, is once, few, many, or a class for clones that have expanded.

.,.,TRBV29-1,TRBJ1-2,CSGDPLVAYGYTF,TGCAGCGGAGACCCTCTGGTGGCATATGGCTACACCTTC
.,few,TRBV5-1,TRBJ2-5,CASSLVHFLEETQYF,TGCGCCAGCAGCTTGGTTCACTTTCTCGAGGAGACCCAGTACTTC
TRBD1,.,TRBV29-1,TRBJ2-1,CSTPAGGYNEQFF,TGCAGCACTCCGGCAGGGGGTTACAATGAGCAGTTCTTC
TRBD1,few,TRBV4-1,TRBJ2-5,CASSRGQLQETQYF,TGCGCCAGCAGCCGGGGACAGCTACAAGAGACCCAGTACTTC
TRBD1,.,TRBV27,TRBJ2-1,CATRLDRGRMNEQFF,TGTGCCACCCGACTAGACAGGGGGCGCATGAATGAGCAGTTCTTC
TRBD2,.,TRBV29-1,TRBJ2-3,CSPLAGGNTQYF,TGCAGCCCGTTAGCGGGAGGAAATACGCAGTATTTT
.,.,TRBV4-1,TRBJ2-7,CASSQGNYEQYF,TGCGCCAGCAGCCAAGGGAACTACGAGCAGTACTTC
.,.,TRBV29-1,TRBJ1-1,CSVESADFF,TGCAGCGTTGAATCCGCGGATTTCTTT
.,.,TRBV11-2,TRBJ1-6,CASSLSGNSPLHF,TGTGCCAGCAGCTTATCCGGGAATTCACCCCTCCACTTT
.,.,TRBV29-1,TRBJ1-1,CSVDLAGINTEAFF,TGCAGCGTTGACTTGGCAGGGATTAACACTGAAGCTTTCTTT
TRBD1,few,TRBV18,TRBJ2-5,CASSHRDSQETQYF,TGTGCCAGCTCTCACCGGGACAGCCAAGAGACCCAGTACTTC
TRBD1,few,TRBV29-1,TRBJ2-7,CSVEKGGRGSYEQYF,TGCAGCGTTGAAAAGGGCGGCAGGGGGTCCTACGAGCAGTACTTC
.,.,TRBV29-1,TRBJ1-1,CSATWGTEAFF,TGCAGCGCCACGTGGGGCACTGAAGCTTTCTTT
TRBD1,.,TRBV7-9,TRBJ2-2,CASSPDRSAHTGELFF,TGTGCCAGCAGCCCGGACAGGTCCGCGCACACCGGGGAGCTGTTTTTT
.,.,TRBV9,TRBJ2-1,CASSVGNDNEQFF,TGTGCCAGCAGCGTAGGAAACGACAATGAGCAGTTCTTC
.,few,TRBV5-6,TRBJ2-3,CASSLVPDTDTQYF,TGTGCCAGCAGCTTGGTACCAGACACAGATACGCAGTATTTT
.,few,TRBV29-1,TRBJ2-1,CSAGGGGQGYEQFF,TGCAGCGCAGGGGGGGGTGGACAGGGCTATGAGCAGTTCTTC
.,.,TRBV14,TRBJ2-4,CASTSPKQGYQYF,TGTGCCAGCACCTCACCAAAACAGGGTTATCAGTACTTC
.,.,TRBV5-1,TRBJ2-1,CASSSDYDNEQFF,TGCGCCAGCAGCTCGGACTACGACAATGAGCAGTTCTTC
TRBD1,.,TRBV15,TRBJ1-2,CATSVRGQGGHYGYTF,TGTGCCACCAGCGTCCGGGGGCAGGGGGGCCACTATGGCTACACCTTC